This T cell receptor (beta chain) was captured in a study of Tregs in tolerant kidney transplant recipients. As for the study in general: Related graft donors supplied nonmyeloablative bone marrow transplants, and mixed chimerism was transient.

Unstimulated regulatory T cells (CD4+CD25+CD127-), CD4+CD25- non-regulatory cells, CD4 and CD8 cells were FACS-sorted from thawed PBMCs. Germline CDR1 SGHTA, CDR2 FQGNSA. V was pared by 2 bases and J by 10 bases, with 16 bases between. The CDR3 covers 14 residues. Measured with immunoSEQ multiplex PCR; TCRdb has only the in-frame clones, and not every one. Of about 77,000 clones in the sample, more than 95% were seen once. The source was CD4+ T cells from blood, collected before the transplant. This TCR was recovered from a human donor who received a combined kidney and bone marrow transplant. The V gene is TRBV7-2, the J gene TRBJ2-3; TRBD1 might be the D (6 bases). For the CDR3, the DNA is TGTGCCAGCAGCTTAACCAAGGGGGAGATAGCGCAGTATTTT. Translation: CASSLTKGEIAQYF.